This entry lists 23 T cell receptor beta chains sequenced from one sample in a study of cytomegalovirus exposure and HLA in healthy donors. The study ran its PCR with 60 Vbeta and 13 Jbeta primers. Only in-frame clones appear in the TCRdb table, and some are missing; sequencing was by immunoSEQ multiplex PCR. The sample lists roughly 120,000 clones, 81% seen once, with about 1% in the top ten. What was sequenced was PBMCs. Receptors were obtained from a woman in her thirties in good health and CMV-seronegative.

The genes are TRBV19 and TRBJ2-7; TRBD2 matches 10 bases. The germline V gene encodes CDR1 LNHDA and CDR2 SQIVND (reference sequence). This CDR3 region has 15 residues. V gave up 4 bases and J gave up 3 bases; unmatched junction bases: 6. The chain's CDR3 is CASSRLAGGIYEQYF. The CDR3 coding sequence is TGTGCCAGTAGTAGACTAGCGGGTGGAATCTACGAGCAGTACTTC.

The V gene is TRBV15, the J gene TRBJ2-1, with 12 bases matching TRBD2. Germline CDR1 reads LNHNV; CDR2 reads YYDKDF (reference sequence). Trimming cost V 0 bases and J 1 base; bases outside gene matches: 1. The CDR3 extends over 17 amino acids. The CDR3 loop is CATSRDLAGGSYNEQFF. DNA of the CDR3: TGTGCCACCAGCAGAGACCTAGCGGGAGGGTCCTACAATGAGCAGTTCTTC.

Notes on this clone: The junction differs from germline at one of its ends, possibly a read error. The chain uses TRBV7-9 and TRBJ2-7; 10 bases fit TRBD1. CDR3 size: 16 residues. Germline assignment: CDR1 SEHNR and CDR2 FQNEAQ (reference sequence). CDR3 sequence: CSSSSTPGQGIHEQYF. The CDR3 bases are TGTTCCAGCAGCTCAACACCGGGACAGGGGATTCATGAGCAGTACTTC.

The chain is built from TRBV11-3 and TRBJ2-1, with 9 bases fitting TRBD2. Germline CDR1 and CDR2: SGHNT and YENEEA. Trimming at V came to 5 bases and at J to 6 bases, leaving 20 bases not matched to a gene. There are 19 residues in the CDR3. In DNA form, the CDR3 reads TGTGCCAGCAGCGGACTATGGGCTAGCGGGATCCCGGCGGGCAATGAGCAGTTCTTC. The encoded protein is CASSGLWASGIPAGNEQFF. Drawing the rest from reference TRBV11-3 and TRBJ2-1, the complete variable domain is EAGVVQSPRYKIIEKKQPVAFWCNPISGHNTLYWYLQNLGQGPELLIRYENEEAVDDSQLPKDRFSAERLKGVDSTLKIQPAELGDSAVYLCASSGLWASGIPAGNEQFFGPGTRLTVL.

V gene TRBV4-1 combines with J gene TRBJ2-7, with a tentative D call TRBD1 (6 bases). V lost 3 bases, J lost 6 bases, and 12 bases lay in between. From germline, CDR1 is MGHRA and CDR2 YSYEKL. This CDR3 is built from 13 residues. For the CDR3, the DNA is TGCGCCAGCAGCCACAGGGGATCTGGCGAGCAGTACTTC. Its protein is CASSHRGSGEQYF.

The chain joins TRBV7-9 to TRBJ2-5; possibly TRBD2 for D (5 bases). Germline-derived CDR1 and CDR2 are SEHNR and FQNEAQ (reference sequence). Trimming took 5 bases from V and 5 from J, leaving 15 bases between them. The CDR3 is 14 residues long. The CDR3 loop is CASSPPLEMETQYF. CDR3 sequence (DNA): TGTGCCAGCAGCCCCCCACTAGAAATGGAGACCCAGTACTTC.

The chain has TRBV4-1 and TRBJ2-1, with 9 bases identical to TRBD1. From germline, CDR1 is MGHRA and CDR2 YSYEKL. V dropped 4 bases and J dropped 0; count of bases not matched to a gene: 22. The CDR3 is 22 amino acids. The DNA for the CDR3 is TGCGCCAGCAGCCTACCAGCTACGGGACAGGGTATTCCCCGGAGCTCCTACAATGAGCAGTTCTTC. Translating gives CASSLPATGQGIPRSSYNEQFF.

The chain's CDR3 is CASSRGWVGETQYF. The CDR3 DNA reads TGCGCCAGCAGCCGCGGTTGGGTGGGAGAGACCCAGTACTTC. The chain employs TRBV4-1 and TRBJ2-5; D is unresolved. The CDR3 is 14 amino acids. The V and J ends lost 4 bases and 4 bases respectively, with 13 bases between them. Germline V gene lookup returns CDR1 MGHRA and CDR2 YSYEKL.

This rearrangement joins TRBV11-2 to TRBJ2-2, with D possibly matching TRBD1 (5 bases). Trimming removed 4 bases from V and 2 bases from J, with 20 bases in between. This CDR3 comprises 18 residues. From germline, CDR1 is SGHAT and CDR2 FQNNGV. CDR3 protein: CASSSPTRTKGNTGELFF. In DNA form, the CDR3 reads TGTGCCAGCAGCTCCCCCACCCGGACAAAGGGCAACACCGGGGAGCTGTTTTTT.

V gene TRBV6-5 combines with J gene TRBJ2-5; D is possibly TRBD1 (6 bases). V was trimmed by 0 bases and J by 2 bases, leaving 10 bases between them. Germline V gene lookup returns CDR1 MNHEY and CDR2 SVGAGI. CDR3 length: 15 residues. CDR3 coding DNA: TGTGCCAGCAGTTACTCGGTACAGGGACAAGAGACCCAGTACTTC. As protein: CASSYSVQGQETQYF.

This CDR3 is CASSLAVNQPQHF. The CDR3 nucleotides read TGTGCCAGCAGCTTAGCCGTCAATCAGCCCCAGCATTTT. V is TRBV11-2 and J is TRBJ1-5, with no clear D. The CDR3 totals 13 residues. The germline CDR1 and CDR2 sequences are SGHAT and FQNNGV. The V end lost 1 base, the J end lost 3 bases, and 4 bases lay between the germline ends.

This clone was seen just once. The V call is TRBV7-2, the J call TRBJ2-3; a weak D match, TRBD1 (6 bases). The germline gives CDR1 SGHTA, CDR2 FQGNSA. This CDR3 is 13 amino acids long. V shed 5 bases and J shed 4 bases, with 10 bases lying between them. The CDR3 loop is CASSPGQSDTQYF. The CDR3 DNA sequence: TGTGCCAGCAGCCCTGGACAGTCAGATACGCAGTATTTT.

CDR3 in amino acids: CASRSSGAGEETQYF. The CDR3 bases are TGTGCCAGTAGATCCTCCGGAGCGGGGGAGGAGACCCAGTACTTC. The rearrangement links TRBV19 to TRBJ2-5, with 8 bases fitting TRBD2. V gave up 6 bases and J gave up 5 bases; unmatched junction bases: 11. This CDR3 spans 15 amino acids. Germline V gene data show CDR1 as LNHDA and CDR2 as SQIVND (reference sequence).

This chain links TRBV30 with TRBJ1-2; 8 nucleotides line up with TRBD1. The CDR3 contains 16 residues. J was trimmed by 0 bases and V by 3 bases; bases with no gene match: 9. CDR1 is GTSNPN, CDR2 SVGIG, per germline (reference sequence). CDR3 in DNA: TGTGCCTGGAGCCGTCCCGGGACAGGTACTAACTATGGCTACACCTTC. Its translation is CAWSRPGTGTNYGYTF. The variable domain in full, with the rest retrieved from reference TRBV30 and TRBJ1-2, is SQTIHQWPATLVQPVGSPLSLECTVEGTSNPNLYWYRQAAGRGLQLLFYSVGIGQISSEVPQNLSASRPQDRQFILSSKKLLLSDSGFYLCAWSRPGTGTNYGYTFGSGTRLTVV.

The chain recombines TRBV5-1 with TRBJ2-5; the match to TRBD2 covers 11 bases. The length of the CDR3 is 17 residues. Germline loops: CDR1 SGHRS, CDR2 YFSETQ. J gave up 2 bases and V 1 base, and 7 bases lay outside the gene matches. CDR3: CASSLKLAGANQETQYF. For the CDR3, the DNA is TGCGCCAGCAGCTTGAAACTAGCGGGAGCTAATCAAGAGACCCAGTACTTC.

The table lists this clone with a count of one. V is TRBV6-1 and J is TRBJ2-5, with TRBD1 matching 8 bases. The germline V gene has CDR1 MNHNS and CDR2 SASEGT. Germline trimming cut 3 bases from V and 5 bases from J; bases unmatched to any gene: 8. The CDR3 covers 15 residues. As DNA, the CDR3 is TGTGCCAGCAGTGACGGAGGCAGGGGGCCGGAGACCCAGTACTTC. Translated, it gives CASSDGGRGPETQYF.

Worth noting for this clone: A read error may account for a junction end that differs from germline. V and J are TRBV7-9 and TRBJ2-7; TRBD1 matches 8 bases. The CDR3 is 14 residues long. CDR1 is SEHNR, CDR2 FQNEAQ, per germline (reference sequence). CDR3 in DNA: TGTTCCAGCAGTTCCGGGACAGGCTCCTACGAGCAGTACTTC. Protein sequence: CSSSSGTGSYEQYF.

This clone was observed a few times. Here the CDR3 DNA reads TGTGCCAGCAGTGAGAGGGGGTACACTGAAGCTTTCTTT. The encoded protein is CASSERGYTEAFF. The chain recombines TRBV2 with TRBJ1-1; weak D call: TRBD1 (6 bases). The CDR3 totals 13 residues. Trimming took off 3 bases at V and 3 bases at J, with 8 bases between the two ends. Looked up from germline, CDR1 is SNHLY and CDR2 is FYNNEI.

The J gene is TRBJ1-4, the V gene TRBV7-9, with TRBD1 matching over 9 bases. CDR3 length equals 14 residues. Per the germline V gene, CDR1 is SEHNR and CDR2 is FQNEAQ (reference sequence). V gave up 5 bases and J gave up 7 bases; unmatched junction bases: 5. The CDR3 DNA sequence: TGTGCCAGCAGCATACAGGGGGCGCCTGAAAAACTGTTTTTT. Encoded protein: CASSIQGAPEKLFF.

This chain joins TRBV27 and TRBJ2-3; D perhaps matches TRBD2 (5 bases). This CDR3 spans 14 amino acids. V was clipped by 3 bases and J by 2 bases, with 9 bases between them. Germline CDR1 and CDR2: MNHEY and SMNVEV (reference sequence). Here the CDR3 reads CASSFPGNTDTQYF. The CDR3 DNA follows: TGTGCCAGCAGTTTTCCCGGGAACACAGATACGCAGTATTTT.

V usage is TRBV5-1 and J usage is TRBJ2-5; D remains unclear. Germline CDR1 SGHRS, CDR2 YFSETQ. CDR3 length equals 16 residues. The ends were cut back, 1 base at V and 4 bases at J, with 17 bases in the middle. The CDR3 protein is CASSLLSLVEPETQYF. The CDR3 nucleotides read TGCGCCAGCAGCTTGCTTAGCCTAGTGGAGCCAGAGACCCAGTACTTC.

The chain recombines TRBV6-6 with TRBJ1-1, with a possible D match to TRBD1 (5 bases). Trimming shortened V by 0 bases and J by 6 bases, and 8 bases separated the two germline ends. This CDR3 is 13 amino acids long. Germline assignment: CDR1 MNHNY and CDR2 SVGAGI (reference sequence). This CDR3 reads CASSYSPGPEAFF. CDR3 nucleotide sequence: TGTGCCAGCAGTTACTCGCCAGGGCCTGAAGCTTTCTTT.

This rearrangement joins TRBV6-1 to TRBJ2-7; 11 bases align to TRBD1. The CDR3 extends over 15 amino acids. From germline, CDR1 is MNHNS and CDR2 SASEGT. Unmatched junction bases numbered 9, after V lost 4 bases and J lost 7 bases. Written as DNA, the CDR3 is TGTGCCAGCAGTGGCGTTAGGACAGGGGGCGGAGAGCAGTACTTC. This sequence encodes CASSGVRTGGGEQYF.